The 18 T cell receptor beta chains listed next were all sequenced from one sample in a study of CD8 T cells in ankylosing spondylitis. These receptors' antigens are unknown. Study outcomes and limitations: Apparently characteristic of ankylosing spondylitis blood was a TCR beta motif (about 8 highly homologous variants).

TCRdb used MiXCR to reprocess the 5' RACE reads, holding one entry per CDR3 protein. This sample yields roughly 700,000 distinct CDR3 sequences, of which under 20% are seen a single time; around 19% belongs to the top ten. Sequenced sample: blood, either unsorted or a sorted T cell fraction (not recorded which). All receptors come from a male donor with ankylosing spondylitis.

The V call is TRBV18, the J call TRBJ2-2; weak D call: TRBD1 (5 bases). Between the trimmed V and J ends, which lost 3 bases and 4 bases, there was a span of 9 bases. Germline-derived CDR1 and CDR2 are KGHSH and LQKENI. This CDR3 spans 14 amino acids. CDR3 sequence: CASSPETVTGELFF. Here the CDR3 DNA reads TGTGCCAGCTCACCGGAGACAGTCACCGGGGAGCTGTTTTTT.

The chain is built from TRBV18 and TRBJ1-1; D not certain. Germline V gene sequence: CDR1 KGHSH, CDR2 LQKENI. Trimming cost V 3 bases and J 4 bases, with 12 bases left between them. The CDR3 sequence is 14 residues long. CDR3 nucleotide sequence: TGTGCCAGCTCACCCGACCGACCCCCCACTGAAGCTTTCTTT. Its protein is CASSPDRPPTEAFF.

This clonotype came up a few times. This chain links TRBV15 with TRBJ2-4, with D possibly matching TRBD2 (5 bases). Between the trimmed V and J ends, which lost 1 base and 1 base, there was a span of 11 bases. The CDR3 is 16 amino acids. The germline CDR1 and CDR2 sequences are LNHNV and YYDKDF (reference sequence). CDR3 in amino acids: CATSRGESGAKNIQYF. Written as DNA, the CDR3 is TGTGCCACCAGCAGAGGAGAAAGCGGCGCCAAAAACATTCAGTACTTC.

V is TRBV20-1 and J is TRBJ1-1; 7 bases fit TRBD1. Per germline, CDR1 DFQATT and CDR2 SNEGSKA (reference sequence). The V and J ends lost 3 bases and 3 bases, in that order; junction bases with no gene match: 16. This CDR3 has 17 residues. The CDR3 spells CSARPPQGEREDTEAFF. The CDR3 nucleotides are TGCAGTGCTAGGCCCCCCCAGGGGGAAAGAGAGGACACTGAAGCTTTCTTT.

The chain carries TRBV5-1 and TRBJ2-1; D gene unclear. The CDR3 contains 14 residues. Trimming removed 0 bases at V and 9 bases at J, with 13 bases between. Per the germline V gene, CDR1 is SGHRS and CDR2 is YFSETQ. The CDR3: CASSLAARPSEQFF. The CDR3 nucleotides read TGCGCCAGCAGCTTGGCCGCGCGCCCCAGTGAGCAGTTCTTC.

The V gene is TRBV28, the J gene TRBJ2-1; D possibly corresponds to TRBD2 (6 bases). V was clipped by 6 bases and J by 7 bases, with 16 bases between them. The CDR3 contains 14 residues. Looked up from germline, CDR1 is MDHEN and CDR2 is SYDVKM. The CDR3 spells CASRAGLSWNEQFF. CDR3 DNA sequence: TGTGCCAGCAGGGCGGGACTCTCTTGGAATGAGCAGTTCTTC.

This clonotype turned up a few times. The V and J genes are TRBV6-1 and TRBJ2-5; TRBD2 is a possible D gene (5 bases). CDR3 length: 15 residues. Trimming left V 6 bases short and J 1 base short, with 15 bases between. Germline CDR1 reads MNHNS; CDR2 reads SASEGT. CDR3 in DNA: TGTGCCAGCAGAATCAGGCCGGGATCCCAAGAGACCCAGTACTTC. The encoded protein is CASRIRPGSQETQYF.

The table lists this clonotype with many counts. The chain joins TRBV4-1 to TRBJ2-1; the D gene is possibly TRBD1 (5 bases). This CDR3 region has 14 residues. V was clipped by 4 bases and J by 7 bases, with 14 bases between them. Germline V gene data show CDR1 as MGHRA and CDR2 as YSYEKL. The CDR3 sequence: CASSPAIQENEQFF. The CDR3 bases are TGCGCCAGCAGCCCAGCCATACAGGAAAATGAGCAGTTCTTC.

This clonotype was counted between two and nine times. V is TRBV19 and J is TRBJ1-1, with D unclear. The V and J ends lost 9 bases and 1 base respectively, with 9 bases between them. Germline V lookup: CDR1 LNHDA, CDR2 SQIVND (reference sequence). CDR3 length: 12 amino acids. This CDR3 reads CASRLSNTEAFF. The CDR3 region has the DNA TGTGCCAGCCGACTCTCGAACACTGAAGCTTTCTTT.

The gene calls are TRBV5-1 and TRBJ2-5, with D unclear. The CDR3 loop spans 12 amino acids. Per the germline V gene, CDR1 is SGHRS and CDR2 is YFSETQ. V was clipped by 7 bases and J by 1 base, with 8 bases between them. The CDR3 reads CASRAGQETQYF. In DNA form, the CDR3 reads TGCGCCAGCCGCGCAGGCCAAGAGACCCAGTACTTC.

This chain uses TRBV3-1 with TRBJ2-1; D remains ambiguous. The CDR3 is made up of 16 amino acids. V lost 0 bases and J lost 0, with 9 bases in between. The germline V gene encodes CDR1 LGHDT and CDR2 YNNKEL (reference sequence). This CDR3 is CASSQDRFLSYNEQFF. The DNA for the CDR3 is TGTGCCAGCAGCCAAGACCGCTTCCTCTCCTACAATGAGCAGTTCTTC.

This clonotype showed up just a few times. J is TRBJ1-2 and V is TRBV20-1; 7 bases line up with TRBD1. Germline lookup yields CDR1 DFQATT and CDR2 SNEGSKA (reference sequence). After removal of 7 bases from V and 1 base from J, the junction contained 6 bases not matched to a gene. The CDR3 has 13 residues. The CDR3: CSVDDRDNYGYTF. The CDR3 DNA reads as TGCAGTGTCGATGACAGGGATAACTATGGCTACACCTTC.

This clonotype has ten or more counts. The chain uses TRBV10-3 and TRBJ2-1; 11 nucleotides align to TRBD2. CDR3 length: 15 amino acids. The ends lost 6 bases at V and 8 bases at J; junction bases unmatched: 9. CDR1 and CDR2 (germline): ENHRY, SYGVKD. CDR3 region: CAISVLAGGRYEQFF. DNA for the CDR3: TGTGCCATCAGCGTCCTAGCGGGAGGAAGGTATGAGCAGTTCTTC.

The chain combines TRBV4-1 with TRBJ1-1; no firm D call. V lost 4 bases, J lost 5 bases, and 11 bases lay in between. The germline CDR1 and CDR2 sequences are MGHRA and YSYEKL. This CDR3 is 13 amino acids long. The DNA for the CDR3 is TGCGCCAGCAGCCTCCCGAGTGGGACTGAAGCTTTCTTT. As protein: CASSLPSGTEAFF.

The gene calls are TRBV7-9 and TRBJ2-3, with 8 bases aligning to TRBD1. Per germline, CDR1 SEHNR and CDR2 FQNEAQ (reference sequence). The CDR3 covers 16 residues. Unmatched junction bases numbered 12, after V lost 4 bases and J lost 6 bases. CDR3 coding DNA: TGTGCCAGCAGCTCTTCCGACAGGGGCTTTAGGGATACGCAGTATTTT. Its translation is CASSSSDRGFRDTQYF. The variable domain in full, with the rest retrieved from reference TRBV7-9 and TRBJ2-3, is DTGVSQNPRHKITKRGQNVTFRCDPISEHNRLYWYRQTLGQGPEFLTYFQNEAQLEKSRLLSDRFSAERPKGSFSTLEIQRTEQGDSAMYLCASSSSDRGFRDTQYFGPGTRLTVL.

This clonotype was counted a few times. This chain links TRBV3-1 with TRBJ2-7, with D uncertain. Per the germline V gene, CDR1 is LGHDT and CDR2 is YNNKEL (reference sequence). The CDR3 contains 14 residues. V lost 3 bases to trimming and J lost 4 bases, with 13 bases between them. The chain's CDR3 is CASSQLNSPYEQYF. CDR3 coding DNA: TGTGCCAGCAGCCAGCTAAACAGCCCGTACGAGCAGTACTTC.

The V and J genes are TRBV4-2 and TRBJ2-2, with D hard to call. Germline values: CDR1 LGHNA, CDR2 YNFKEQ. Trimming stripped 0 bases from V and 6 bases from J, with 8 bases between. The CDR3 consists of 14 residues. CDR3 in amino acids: CASSQEGESGELFF. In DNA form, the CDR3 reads TGTGCCAGCAGCCAAGAAGGAGAATCCGGGGAGCTGTTTTTT.

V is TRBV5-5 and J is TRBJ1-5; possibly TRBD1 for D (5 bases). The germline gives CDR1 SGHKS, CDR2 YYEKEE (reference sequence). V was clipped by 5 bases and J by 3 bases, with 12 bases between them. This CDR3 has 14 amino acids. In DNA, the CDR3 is TGTGCCAGCAGTCATGACAGTAACAATCAGCCCCAGCATTTT. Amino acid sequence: CASSHDSNNQPQHF.